This passage covers 6 T cell receptor beta chains from one sample sequenced in a study of cytomegalovirus exposure and HLA in healthy donors. Data came from immunoSEQ multiplex PCR; TCRdb stores just in-frame clones and leaves some out. In the table there are fewer than 130,000 clones, roughly 90% of which are singletons. Sequencing used PBMCs. These receptors all come from a young woman in good health and CMV-seronegative.

This chain links TRBV28 with TRBJ1-1; perhaps TRBD1 as D (6 bases). The CDR3 is made up of 12 amino acids. Deletions cut 1 base from V and 9 bases from J, with 9 bases between. Looked up from germline, CDR1 is MDHEN and CDR2 is SYDVKM. Here the CDR3 DNA reads TGTGCCAGCAGTTTATTGGACAGTAAAGCTTTCTTT. This gives the protein CASSLLDSKAFF.

The chain carries TRBV1 and TRBJ2-7; the table's D call, TRBD2, was not checked against the DNA. TRBV1 constitutes a pseudogene. The CDR3 runs 15 residues. CDR3 sequence (DNA): TGCACCAGCAGCCGGGCTGTAAGCGGGAGGGGCGAGCAGTACTTC. Its translation: CTSSRAVSGRGEQYF.

The rearrangement joins TRBV27 to TRBJ2-3; 7 nucleotides align to TRBD1. V was clipped by 8 bases and J by 0 bases; unmatched bases: 8. This CDR3 has 15 amino acids. Looked up from germline, CDR1 is MNHEY and CDR2 is SMNVEV (reference sequence). This CDR3 is CASRKTGVSTDTQYF. The DNA for the CDR3 is TGTGCCAGCCGGAAAACAGGGGTTAGCACAGATACGCAGTATTTT.

The chain uses TRBV29-1 and TRBJ1-1; no clear D. In germline, CDR1 is SQVTM, CDR2 ANQGSEA. Deletions cut 7 bases from V and 2 bases from J, with 11 bases between. There are 12 residues in the CDR3. The CDR3 sequence is CSADLSNTEAFF. In DNA, the CDR3 is TGCAGCGCAGATCTCTCAAACACTGAAGCTTTCTTT.

The gene calls are TRBV10-2 and TRBJ2-3; 7 bases match TRBD1. Germline V gene lookup returns CDR1 WSHSY and CDR2 SAAADI. The V gene end was trimmed by 8 bases and the J gene end by 3 bases; junction bases not matched to a gene: 5. The CDR3 is made up of 13 amino acids. The CDR3 region is CASSGQITDTQYF. The CDR3 region has the DNA TGCGCCAGCTCGGGACAGATAACAGATACGCAGTATTTT.

The V gene is TRBV6-1, the J gene TRBJ2-2; tentatively, D is TRBD1 (6 bases). The V gene's germline CDR1 is MNHNS and CDR2 SASEGT. CDR3 length: 15 amino acids. Trimming left V 4 bases short and J 4 bases short, with 13 bases between. The CDR3 nucleotides are TGTGCCAGCAGTGTTCATTCAGGGGCCACCGGGGAGCTGTTTTTT. It is translated as CASSVHSGATGELFF.